This T cell receptor beta chain came from a study of metastatic and nonmetastatic thyroid tumors. On the study more broadly: Across peripheral blood and tumor or nodule tissue samples taken from malignant and benign thyroid patients, the repertoires were compared with one another. Overall study findings and caveats: Compared with benign nodules, malignant thyroid tumors were reported to have significantly higher TCR beta diversity in both blood and tumor.

Study processing details: What underpinned the distant-metastasis classifier for papillary thyroid cancer was the set of CDR3 differences across clinicopathological groups. TCRdb reprocessed the PCR reads using MiXCR. V and J calls and clone size were set by TCRdb, not the authors. The data show some 33,000 clones, about 21% seen once. On this clone: What it binds is unknown.

There were no patients who had received any treatment before thyroid surgery. The clonotype was recovered from a male donor with papillary thyroid cancer or a benign thyroid nodule (not recorded which). Some clones in this sample may be carry-over from other donors' samples. Sequenced material: tumor tissue.

The CDR3 nucleotides read TGTGCCAGCAGTACGACGGCCAGCGGCAGCACAGATACGCAGTATTTT. As protein: CASSTTASGSTDTQYF. The V and J genes are TRBV12-3 or TRBV12-4 and TRBJ2-3, with D perhaps matching TRBD2 (5 bases). This CDR3 spans 16 amino acids. The ends were cut back, 5 bases at V and 0 bases at J, with 15 bases in the middle.